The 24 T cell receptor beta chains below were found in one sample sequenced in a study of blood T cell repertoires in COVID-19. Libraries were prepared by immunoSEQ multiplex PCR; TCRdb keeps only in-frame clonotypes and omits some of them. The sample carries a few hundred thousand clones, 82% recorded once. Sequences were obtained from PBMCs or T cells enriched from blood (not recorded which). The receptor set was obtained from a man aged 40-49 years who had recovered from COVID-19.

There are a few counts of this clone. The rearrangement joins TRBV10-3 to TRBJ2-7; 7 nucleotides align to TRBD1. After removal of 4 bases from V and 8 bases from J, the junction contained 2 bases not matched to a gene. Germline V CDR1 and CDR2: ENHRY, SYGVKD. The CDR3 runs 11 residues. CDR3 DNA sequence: TGTGCCATCAGTGCCAGGGGGAAGCAGTACTTC. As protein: CAISARGKQYF.

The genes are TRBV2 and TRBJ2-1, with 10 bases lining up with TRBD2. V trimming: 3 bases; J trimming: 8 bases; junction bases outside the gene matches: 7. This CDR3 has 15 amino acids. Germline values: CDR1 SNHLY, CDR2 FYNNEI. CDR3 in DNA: TGTGCCAGCAGTGAGTCCCAGCGGGAGGGCCATGAGCAGTTCTTC. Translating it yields CASSESQREGHEQFF.

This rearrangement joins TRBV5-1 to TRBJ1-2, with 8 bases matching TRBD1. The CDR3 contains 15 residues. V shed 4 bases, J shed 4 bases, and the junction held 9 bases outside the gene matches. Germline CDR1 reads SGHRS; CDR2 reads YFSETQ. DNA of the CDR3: TGCGCCAGCAGCCCCGAAATCGACAGGGGCTATGGCTACACCTTC. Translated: CASSPEIDRGYGYTF.

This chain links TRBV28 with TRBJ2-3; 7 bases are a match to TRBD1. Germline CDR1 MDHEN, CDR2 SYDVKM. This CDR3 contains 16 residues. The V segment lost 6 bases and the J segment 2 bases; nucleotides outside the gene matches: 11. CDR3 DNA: TGTGCCAGCAGCTCCCCGACAGGGAGAATCACAGATACGCAGTATTTT. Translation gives CASSSPTGRITDTQYF.

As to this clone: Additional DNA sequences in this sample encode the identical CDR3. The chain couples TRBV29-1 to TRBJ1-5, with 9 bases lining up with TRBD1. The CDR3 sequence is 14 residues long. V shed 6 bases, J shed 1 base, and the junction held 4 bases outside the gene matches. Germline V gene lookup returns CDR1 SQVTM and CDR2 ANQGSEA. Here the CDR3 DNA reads TGCAGCGTCGCGGACAGGGGAAGCAATCAGCCCCAGCATTTT. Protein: CSVADRGSNQPQHF.

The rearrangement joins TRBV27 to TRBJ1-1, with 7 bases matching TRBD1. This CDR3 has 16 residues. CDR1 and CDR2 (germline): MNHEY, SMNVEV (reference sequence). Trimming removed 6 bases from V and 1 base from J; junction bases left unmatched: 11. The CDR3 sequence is CASSPQGGTRNTEAFF. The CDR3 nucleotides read TGTGCCAGCAGCCCTCAGGGGGGTACGAGGAACACTGAAGCTTTCTTT.

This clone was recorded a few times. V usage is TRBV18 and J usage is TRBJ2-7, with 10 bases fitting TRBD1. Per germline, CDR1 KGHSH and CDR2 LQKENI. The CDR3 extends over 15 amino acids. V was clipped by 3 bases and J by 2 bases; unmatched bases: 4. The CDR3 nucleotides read TGTGCCAGCTCACCTCGGACAGGGGGTACCTACGAGCAGTACTTC. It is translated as CASSPRTGGTYEQYF. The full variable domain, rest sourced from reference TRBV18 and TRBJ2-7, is NAGVMQNPRHLVRRRGQEARLRCSPMKGHSHVYWYRQLPEEGLKFMVYLQKENIIDESGMPKERFSAEFPKEGPSILRIQQVVRGDSAAYFCASSPRTGGTYEQYFGPGTRLTVT.

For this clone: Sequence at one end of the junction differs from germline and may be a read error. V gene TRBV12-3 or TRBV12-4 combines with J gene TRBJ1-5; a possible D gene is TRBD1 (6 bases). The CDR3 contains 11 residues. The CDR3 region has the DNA TGTGCCAGCAGTGGAACAGGGCCCAAGCATTTT. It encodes CASSGTGPKHF.

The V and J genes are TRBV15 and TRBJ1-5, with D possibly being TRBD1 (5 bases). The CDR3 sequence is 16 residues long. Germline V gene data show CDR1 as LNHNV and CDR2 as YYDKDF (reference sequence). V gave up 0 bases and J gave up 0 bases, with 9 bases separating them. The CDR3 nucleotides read TGTGCCACCAGCAGAGATCGACAGACTAGCAATCAGCCCCAGCATTTT. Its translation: CATSRDRQTSNQPQHF.

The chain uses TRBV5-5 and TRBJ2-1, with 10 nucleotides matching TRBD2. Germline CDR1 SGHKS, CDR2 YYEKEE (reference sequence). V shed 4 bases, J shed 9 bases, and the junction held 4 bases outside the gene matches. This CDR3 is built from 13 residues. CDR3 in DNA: TGTGCCAGCAGCGCGGGACTAGCGACTGAGCAGTTCTTC. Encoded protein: CASSAGLATEQFF.

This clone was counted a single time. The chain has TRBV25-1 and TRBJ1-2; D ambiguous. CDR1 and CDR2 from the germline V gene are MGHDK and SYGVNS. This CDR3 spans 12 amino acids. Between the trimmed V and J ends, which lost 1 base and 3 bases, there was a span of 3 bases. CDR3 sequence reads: CASSESYYGYTF. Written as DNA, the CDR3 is TGTGCCAGCAGTGAATCCTACTATGGCTACACCTTC.

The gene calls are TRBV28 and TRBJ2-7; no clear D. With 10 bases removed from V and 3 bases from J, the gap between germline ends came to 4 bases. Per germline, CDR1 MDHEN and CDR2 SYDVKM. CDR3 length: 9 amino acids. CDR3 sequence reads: CAINYEQYF. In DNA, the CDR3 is TGTGCCATCAACTACGAGCAGTACTTC.

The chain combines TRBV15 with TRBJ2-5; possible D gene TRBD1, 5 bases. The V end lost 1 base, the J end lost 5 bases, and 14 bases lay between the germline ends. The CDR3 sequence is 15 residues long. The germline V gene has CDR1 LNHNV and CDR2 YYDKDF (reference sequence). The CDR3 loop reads CATSRGAFAGETQYF. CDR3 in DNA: TGTGCCACCAGCAGAGGAGCGTTCGCAGGGGAGACCCAGTACTTC.

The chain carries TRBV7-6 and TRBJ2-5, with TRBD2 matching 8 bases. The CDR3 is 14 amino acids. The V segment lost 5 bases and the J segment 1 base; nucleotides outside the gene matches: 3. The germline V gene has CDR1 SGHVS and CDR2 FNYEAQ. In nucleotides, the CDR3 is TGTGCCAGCAGCCCTGGACTAGCCCAAGAGACCCAGTACTTC. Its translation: CASSPGLAQETQYF.

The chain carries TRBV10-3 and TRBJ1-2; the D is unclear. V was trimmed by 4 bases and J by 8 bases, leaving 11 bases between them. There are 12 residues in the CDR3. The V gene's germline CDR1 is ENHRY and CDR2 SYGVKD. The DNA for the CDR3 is TGTGCCATCAGTGGCCCGGACTCAGGCTACACCTTC. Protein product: CAISGPDSGYTF.

CDR3 region: CASSQGLAVAGDTQYF. The CDR3 nucleotides read TGTGCCAGCAGCCAGGGACTAGCGGTTGCGGGAGATACGCAGTATTTT. V usage is TRBV7-3 and J usage is TRBJ2-3, with TRBD2 matching 11 bases. This CDR3 region has 16 residues. Trimming at V came to 5 bases and at J to 5 bases, leaving 9 bases not matched to a gene. Per the germline V gene, CDR1 is SGHTA and CDR2 is FQGTGA.

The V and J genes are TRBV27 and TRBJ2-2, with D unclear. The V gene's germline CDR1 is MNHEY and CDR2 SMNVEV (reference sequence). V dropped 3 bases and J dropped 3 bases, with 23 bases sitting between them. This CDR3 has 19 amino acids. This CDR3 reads CASSFRRGYLSVDTGELFF. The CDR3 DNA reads TGTGCCAGCAGTTTCCGCCGCGGCTACTTAAGTGTGGACACCGGGGAGCTGTTTTTT.

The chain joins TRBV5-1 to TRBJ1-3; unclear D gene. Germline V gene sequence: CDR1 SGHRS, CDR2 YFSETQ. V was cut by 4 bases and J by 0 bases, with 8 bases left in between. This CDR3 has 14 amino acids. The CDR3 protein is CASSLGVSGNTIYF. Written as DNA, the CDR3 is TGCGCCAGCAGCCTGGGAGTCTCTGGAAACACCATATATTTT.

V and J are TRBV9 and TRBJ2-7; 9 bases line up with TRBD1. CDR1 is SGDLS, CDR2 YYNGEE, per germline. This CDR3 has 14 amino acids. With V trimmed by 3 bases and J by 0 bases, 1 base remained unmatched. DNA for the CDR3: TGTGCCAGCAGCGGGACAGGGGCCTCCTACGAGCAGTACTTC. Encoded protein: CASSGTGASYEQYF.

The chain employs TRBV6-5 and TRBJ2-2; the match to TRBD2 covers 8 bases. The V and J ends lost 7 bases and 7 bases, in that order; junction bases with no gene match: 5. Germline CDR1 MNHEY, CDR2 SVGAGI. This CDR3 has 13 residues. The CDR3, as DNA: TGTGCCAGCACCGGACTAGCAGGCGGGGAGCTGTTTTTT. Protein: CASTGLAGGELFF.

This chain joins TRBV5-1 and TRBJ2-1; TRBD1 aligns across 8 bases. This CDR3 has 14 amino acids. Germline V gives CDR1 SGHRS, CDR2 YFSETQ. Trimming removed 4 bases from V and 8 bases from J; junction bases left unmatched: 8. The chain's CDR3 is CASSPGQGQHEQFF. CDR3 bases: TGCGCCAGCAGCCCCGGACAGGGTCAGCATGAGCAGTTCTTC.

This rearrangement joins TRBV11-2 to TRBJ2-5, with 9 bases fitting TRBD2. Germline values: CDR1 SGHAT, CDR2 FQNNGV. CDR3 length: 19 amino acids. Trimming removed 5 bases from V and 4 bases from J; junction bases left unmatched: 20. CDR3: CASSRSTSRGGRAGETQYF. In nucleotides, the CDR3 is TGTGCCAGCAGCCGCAGCACCAGCCGGGGCGGGAGGGCCGGAGAGACCCAGTACTTC.

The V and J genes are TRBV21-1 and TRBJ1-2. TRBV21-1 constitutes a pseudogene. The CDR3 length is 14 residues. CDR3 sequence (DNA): TGTGCCAGCAGCAAAACGGCGGTCTACTATGGCTACACCTTC. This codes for CASSKTAVYYGYTF.

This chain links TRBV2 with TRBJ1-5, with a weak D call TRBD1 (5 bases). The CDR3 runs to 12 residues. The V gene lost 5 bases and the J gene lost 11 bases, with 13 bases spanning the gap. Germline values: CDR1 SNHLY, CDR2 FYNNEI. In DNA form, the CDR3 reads TGTGCCAGCAGTCTGGAACAGGCTACCCAGCATTTT. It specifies CASSLEQATQHF.